This entry describes one TCR beta chain. Data came from immunoSEQ multiplex PCR; TCRdb stores just in-frame clones and leaves some out. The repertoire consists of just over 50,000 clones, with 88% occurring once and the leading ten covering almost 40%. These data come from a study of control samples from healthy donors and cancer patients. Trimming left V 2 bases short and J 0 bases short, with 10 bases between. In germline, CDR1 is SNHLY, CDR2 FYNNEI. The CDR3 extends over 15 amino acids. The chain uses TRBV2 and TRBJ2-5; no reliable D call. The sequencing input was PBMCs. The origin of this receptor is a man aged 50-59 years with head and neck cancer. The CDR3 region is CASSEIPYYQETQYF. The CDR3 DNA reads as TGTGCCAGCAGTGAAATTCCCTATTACCAAGAGACCCAGTACTTC.